The 20 T cell receptor beta chains in this list originate from one sample, sequenced in a study of regulatory T cells in long-lasting Graves disease. Building of the TCR beta libraries involved iRepertoire HTBI primers and Arm-PCR of CDR3 regions. TCRdb recomputed calls from the multiplex PCR reads with MiXCR, one row per CDR3 protein. The data show some 330,000 distinct CDR3 sequences, roughly 12% seen once. Stated time point: newly diagnosed GD, antithyroid drugs for less than 3 months. Construction of the TCR library relied on RNA isolated from PBMCs. These data are also associated with another study on T cells in Graves' hyperthyroidism and ophthalmopathy.

Sequencing was performed on peripheral blood mononuclear cells (PBMCs), taken at new diagnosis, from a patient treated with antithyroid drugs. Receptor source: a young woman with Graves disease.

This clonotype was recorded many times. This chain connects TRBV7-2 to TRBJ2-1; D gene unclear. Germline V lookup: CDR1 SGHTA, CDR2 FQGNSA. The CDR3 is made up of 12 amino acids. Trimming removed 4 bases at V and 5 bases at J, with 6 bases between. In nucleotides, the CDR3 is TGTGCCAGCAGCTCAGACAACAATGAGCAGTTCTTC. Translated: CASSSDNNEQFF.

V and J are TRBV12-3 or TRBV12-4 and TRBJ1-2; TRBD1 might be the D (5 bases). The CDR3 sequence is 11 residues long. The germline V and J ends were trimmed by 5 bases and 13 bases, with 14 bases remaining between them. CDR3 loop: CASSPRDASTF. Here the CDR3 DNA reads TGTGCCAGCAGTCCCCGGGACGCATCCACCTTC.

This clonotype was seen many times. The chain links TRBV20-1 to TRBJ1-1, with D uncertain. Trimming removed 2 bases from V and 1 base from J, with 11 bases in between. The CDR3 covers 14 residues. Germline assignment: CDR1 DFQATT and CDR2 SNEGSKA (reference sequence). The CDR3 DNA is TGCAGTGCTAGAATAGTAACAGAGAACACTGAAGCTTTCTTT. Its translation: CSARIVTENTEAFF.

The J gene is TRBJ2-7, the V gene TRBV4-3; tentatively, D is TRBD1 (7 bases). The length of the CDR3 is 17 residues. Trimming removed 0 bases from V and 4 bases from J, with 19 bases in between. Germline CDR1 reads LGHNA; CDR2 reads YSLEER. The CDR3 DNA is TGCGCCAGCAGCCAAGATCAGGCGGCAGGGGGGCTATACGAGCAGTACTTC. Protein sequence: CASSQDQAAGGLYEQYF.

The CDR3 protein is CASSLLLSYEQYF. The CDR3 DNA is TGCGCCAGCAGCCTACTACTCAGCTACGAGCAGTACTTC. This chain connects TRBV5-1 to TRBJ2-7; D uncertain. V lost 4 bases and J 3 bases, leaving 11 bases between the germline ends. Germline V CDR1 and CDR2: SGHRS, YFSETQ. The CDR3 is 13 residues long.

This clonotype has ten or more counts. V is TRBV28 and J is TRBJ2-4, with 8 bases fitting TRBD2. CDR3 length equals 16 residues. Germline V lookup: CDR1 MDHEN, CDR2 SYDVKM. The V gene end was trimmed by 5 bases and the J gene end by 3 bases; junction bases not matched to a gene: 9. The CDR3 sequence: CASSPGGGGDKNIQYF. The CDR3 nucleotides are TGTGCCAGCAGTCCGGGGGGGGGAGGTGACAAAAACATTCAGTACTTC.

Comment on this clonotype: This likely traces to a read error, being one base from a far larger clone. The V gene is TRBV20-1, the J gene TRBJ2-3, with 7 bases aligning to TRBD1. The closer fit of TRBJ1-1 to the DNA end suggests the J call may be wrong. The CDR3 extends over 14 amino acids. Germline loops: CDR1 DFQATT, CDR2 SNEGSKA (reference sequence). Here the CDR3 DNA reads TGCGGTGCTAGAGATCGACAGGGACAGAGAGACGCTTTCTTT. Its protein is CGARDRQGQRDAFF.

This clonotype was seen ten or more times. V usage is TRBV5-1 and J usage is TRBJ1-2; 9 bases match TRBD1. This CDR3 spans 16 amino acids. Germline assignment: CDR1 SGHRS and CDR2 YFSETQ. The ends lost 4 bases at V and 8 bases at J; junction bases unmatched: 15. CDR3: CASSEPPGQGKRGYTF. The CDR3 DNA follows: TGCGCCAGCAGCGAACCGCCGGGACAGGGTAAACGCGGCTACACCTTC. Based on the CDR3 plus reference TRBV5-1 and TRBJ1-2, the full variable domain is KAGVTQTPRYLIKTRGQQVTLSCSPISGHRSVSWYQQTPGQGLQFLFEYFSETQRNKGNFPGRFSGRQFSNSRSEMNVSTLELGDSALYLCASSEPPGQGKRGYTFGSGTRLTVV.

This clonotype was counted many times. The chain is built from TRBV3-1 and TRBJ2-7; unclear D gene. This CDR3 has 13 amino acids. Trimming left V 3 bases short and J 4 bases short, with 10 bases between. Germline lookup yields CDR1 LGHDT and CDR2 YNNKEL (reference sequence). The CDR3, as DNA: TGTGCCAGCAGCCAGCGTTCGTATTACGAGCAGTACTTC. Protein product: CASSQRSYYEQYF.

In this sample, this clonotype turned up many times. The chain uses TRBV7-2 and TRBJ1-2; 12 positions match TRBD1. V shed 7 bases, J shed 8 bases, and the junction held 14 bases outside the gene matches. There are 16 residues in the CDR3. Germline V gene data show CDR1 as SGHTA and CDR2 as FQGNSA. The CDR3 reads CASTPSRGQGANGYTF. CDR3 DNA sequence: TGTGCCAGCACTCCCTCCCGGGGACAGGGGGCTAACGGCTACACCTTC.

This clonotype was counted at least ten times. CDR3 bases: TGTGCCAGCAGCCTAGACAGGGAAGGGGATGGCTACACCTTC. Its protein is CASSLDREGDGYTF. This chain uses TRBV13 with TRBJ1-2; 7 nucleotides match TRBD1. The germline V gene encodes CDR1 PRHDT and CDR2 FYEKMQ (reference sequence). This CDR3 region has 14 residues. After removal of 5 bases from V and 6 bases from J, the junction contained 9 bases not matched to a gene.

This clonotype was seen many times. The chain is built from TRBV28 and TRBJ2-7; D possibly corresponds to TRBD1 (5 bases). This CDR3 has 14 amino acids. The germline V gene has CDR1 MDHEN and CDR2 SYDVKM. Trimming cost V 2 bases and J 5 bases, with 13 bases left between them. DNA of the CDR3: TGTGCCAGCAGTTTAAAGGGGTACATCCACGAGCAGTACTTC. It yields the protein CASSLKGYIHEQYF. Based on the CDR3 plus reference TRBV28 and TRBJ2-7, the full variable domain is DVKVTQSSRYLVKRTGEKVFLECVQDMDHENMFWYRQDPGLGLRLIYFSYDVKMKEKGDIPEGYSVSREKKERFSLILESASTNQTSMYLCASSLKGYIHEQYFGPGTRLTVT.

On this clonotype itself: This likely stems from a read error, as it lies one base from a far larger clone. This chain joins TRBV28 and TRBJ2-3, with unresolved D. Gene TRBJ1-1 matches the end of the DNA better, so the J call may be wrong. Germline CDR1 and CDR2: MDHEN and SYDVKM. The length of the CDR3 is 14 residues. CDR3 protein: CASSADGRKGEAFF. CDR3 DNA: TGTGCCAGCAGTGCCGACGGGCGGAAAGGTGAAGCTTTCTTT.

This clonotype was recorded at least ten times. The chain couples TRBV10-3 to TRBJ2-7; 10 bases agree with TRBD1. The trim removed 2 bases at V and 1 base at J, leaving 5 bases unmatched. Germline CDR1 ENHRY, CDR2 SYGVKD. This CDR3 contains 16 residues. The CDR3 loop reads CAISEIGDRGSYEQYF. In DNA, the CDR3 is TGTGCCATCAGTGAGATAGGGGACAGGGGATCCTACGAGCAGTACTTC.

This sequence joins TRBV20-1 and TRBJ2-2; D remains ambiguous. The V end was cut by 0 bases, the J end by 4 bases, with 6 bases between. Germline values: CDR1 DFQATT, CDR2 SNEGSKA (reference sequence). This CDR3 has 13 amino acids. DNA for the CDR3: TGCAGTGCTAGAGATCCCACCACCGGGGAGCTGTTTTTT. Protein: CSARDPTTGELFF.

This clonotype has at least ten counts. V usage is TRBV5-1 and J usage is TRBJ2-2; D call uncertain. The CDR3 is 14 residues long. The V end lost 0 bases, the J end lost 8 bases, and 11 bases lay between the germline ends. Per germline, CDR1 SGHRS and CDR2 YFSETQ. For the CDR3, the DNA is TGCGCCAGCAGCTTGGAGTACCTGGCGGGGGAGCTGTTTTTT. Its protein product is CASSLEYLAGELFF.

In this sample, this clonotype turned up many times. This chain connects TRBV20-1 to TRBJ1-1; a possible D gene is TRBD1 (5 bases). Germline CDR1 DFQATT, CDR2 SNEGSKA (reference sequence). The ends were cut back, 3 bases at V and 6 bases at J, with 17 bases in the middle. This CDR3 is 14 amino acids long. CDR3 bases: TGCAGTGCTAGTGATTCTCAGGAAGGGGCTGAAGCTTTCTTT. Amino acid sequence: CSASDSQEGAEAFF.

This clonotype has at least ten counts. The rearrangement joins TRBV4-1 to TRBJ2-7, with D hard to call. Germline CDR1 is MGHRA and CDR2 is YSYEKL. CDR3 length: 13 residues. The V gene lost 0 bases and the J gene lost 3 bases, with 6 bases spanning the gap. The CDR3 loop reads CASSQDLGYEQYF. For the CDR3, the DNA is TGCGCCAGCAGCCAAGATTTGGGCTACGAGCAGTACTTC.

On this clonotype: This sequence may be a read error, since a much larger clone differs from it by one base. This chain links TRBV7-2 with TRBJ2-7; D is unclear. Germline V CDR1 and CDR2: SGHTA, FQGNSA. V was shortened by 5 bases and J by 3 bases, with 8 bases between the two germline ends. The CDR3 runs to 12 residues. CDR3 DNA sequence: TGTGCCAGCAGCCCCGGCCACTACGAGCAGTACGTC. It yields the protein CASSPGHYEQYV.

The sample holds a few counts of this clonotype. The rearrangement links TRBV4-1 to TRBJ2-7; 13 bases align to TRBD2. The CDR3 covers 16 residues. CDR1 and CDR2 (germline): MGHRA, YSYEKL. Trimming at V came to 2 bases and at J to 5 bases, leaving 6 bases not matched to a gene. The CDR3 reads CASSQIGLAGVNEQYF. CDR3 nucleotide sequence: TGCGCCAGCAGCCAAATTGGACTAGCGGGAGTTAACGAGCAGTACTTC.